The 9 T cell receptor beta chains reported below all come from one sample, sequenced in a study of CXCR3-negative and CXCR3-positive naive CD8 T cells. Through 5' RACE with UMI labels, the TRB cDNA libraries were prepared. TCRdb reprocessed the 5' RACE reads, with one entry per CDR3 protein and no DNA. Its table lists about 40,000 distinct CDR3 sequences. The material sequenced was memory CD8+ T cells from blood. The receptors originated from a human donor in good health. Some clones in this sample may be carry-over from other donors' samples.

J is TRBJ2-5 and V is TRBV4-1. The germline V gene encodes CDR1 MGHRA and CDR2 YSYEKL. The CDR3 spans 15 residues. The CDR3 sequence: CASSPEVGAAETQYF.

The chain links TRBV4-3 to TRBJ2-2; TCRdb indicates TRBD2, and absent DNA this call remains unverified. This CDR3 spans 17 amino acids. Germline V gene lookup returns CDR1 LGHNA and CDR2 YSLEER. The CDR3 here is CASSHSARGENTGELFF.

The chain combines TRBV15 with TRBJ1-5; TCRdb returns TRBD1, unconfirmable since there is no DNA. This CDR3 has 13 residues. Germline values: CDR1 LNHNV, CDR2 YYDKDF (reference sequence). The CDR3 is CATSSQGNQPQHF.

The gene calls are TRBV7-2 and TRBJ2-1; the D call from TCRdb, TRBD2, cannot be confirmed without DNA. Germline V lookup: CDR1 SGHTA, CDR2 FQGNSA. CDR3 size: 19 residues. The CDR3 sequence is CASSPISMASSISYNEQFF.

CDR3 residues: CASSPRDNYEQYF. The genes are TRBV7-9 and TRBJ2-7; TCRdb's D call of TRBD1 is untestable without DNA. Germline assignment: CDR1 SEHNR and CDR2 FQNEAQ (reference sequence). This CDR3 region has 13 residues.

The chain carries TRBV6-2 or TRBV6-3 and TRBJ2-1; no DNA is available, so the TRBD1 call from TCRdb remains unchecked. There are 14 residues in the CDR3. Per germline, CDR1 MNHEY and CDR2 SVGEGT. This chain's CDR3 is CASSPQDAGNEQFF.

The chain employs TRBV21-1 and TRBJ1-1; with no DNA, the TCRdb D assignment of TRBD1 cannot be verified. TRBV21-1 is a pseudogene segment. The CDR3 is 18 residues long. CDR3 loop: CASSPRDVGRSMNTEAFF.

The chain's CDR3 is CASSLEGYNEQFF. The V gene is TRBV27, the J gene TRBJ2-1; TCRdb's assignment of TRBD2 cannot be checked, as there is no DNA. Germline V gene lookup returns CDR1 MNHEY and CDR2 SMNVEV (reference sequence). The CDR3 has 13 residues.

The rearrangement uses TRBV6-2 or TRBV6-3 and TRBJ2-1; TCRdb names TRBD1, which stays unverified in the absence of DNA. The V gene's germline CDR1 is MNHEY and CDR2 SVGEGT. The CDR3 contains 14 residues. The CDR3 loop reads CASSGRDSNNEQFF.